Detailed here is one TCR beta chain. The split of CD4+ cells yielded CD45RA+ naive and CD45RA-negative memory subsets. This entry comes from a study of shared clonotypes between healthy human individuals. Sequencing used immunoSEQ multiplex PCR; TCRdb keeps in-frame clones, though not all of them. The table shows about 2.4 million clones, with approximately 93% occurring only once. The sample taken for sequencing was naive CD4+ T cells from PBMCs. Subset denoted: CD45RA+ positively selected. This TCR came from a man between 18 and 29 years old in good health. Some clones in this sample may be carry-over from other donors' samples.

The CDR3 loop is CASSTLQGSSYNEQFF. The CDR3 DNA reads TGTGCCAGCAGCACCCTACAGGGAAGCTCCTACAATGAGCAGTTCTTC. The chain uses TRBV7-9 and TRBJ2-1; TRBD1 might be the D (6 bases). This CDR3 is built from 16 residues. CDR1 and CDR2 from the germline V gene are SEHNR and FQNEAQ (reference sequence). V was shortened by 5 bases and J by 0 bases, with 14 bases between the two germline ends.